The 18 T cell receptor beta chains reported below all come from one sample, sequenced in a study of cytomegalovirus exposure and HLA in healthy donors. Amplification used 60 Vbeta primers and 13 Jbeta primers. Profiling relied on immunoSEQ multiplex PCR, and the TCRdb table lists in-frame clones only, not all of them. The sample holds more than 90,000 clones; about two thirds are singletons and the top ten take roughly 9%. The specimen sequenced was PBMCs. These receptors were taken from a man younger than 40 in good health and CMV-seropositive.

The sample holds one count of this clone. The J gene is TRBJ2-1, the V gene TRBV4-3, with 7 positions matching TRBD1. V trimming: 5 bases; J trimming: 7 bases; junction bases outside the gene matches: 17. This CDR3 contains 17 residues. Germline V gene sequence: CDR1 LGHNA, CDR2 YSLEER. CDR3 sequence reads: CASSSELRDSAINEQFF. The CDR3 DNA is TGCGCCAGCAGCTCAGAACTCCGGGACAGCGCCATAAATGAGCAGTTCTTC.

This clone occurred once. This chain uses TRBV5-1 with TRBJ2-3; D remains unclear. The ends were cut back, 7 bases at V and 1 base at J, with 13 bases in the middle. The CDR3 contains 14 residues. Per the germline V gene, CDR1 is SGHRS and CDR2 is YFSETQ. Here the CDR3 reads CASASRLGTDTQYF. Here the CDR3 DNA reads TGCGCCAGCGCCTCCAGGTTGGGCACAGATACGCAGTATTTT.

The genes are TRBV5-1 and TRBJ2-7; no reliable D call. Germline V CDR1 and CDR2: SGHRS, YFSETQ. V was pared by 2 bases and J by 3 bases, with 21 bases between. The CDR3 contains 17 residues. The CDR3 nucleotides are TGCGCCAGCAGCTTATTACGACTGCTCCGAGAAGACTACGAGCAGTACTTC. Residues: CASSLLRLLREDYEQYF.

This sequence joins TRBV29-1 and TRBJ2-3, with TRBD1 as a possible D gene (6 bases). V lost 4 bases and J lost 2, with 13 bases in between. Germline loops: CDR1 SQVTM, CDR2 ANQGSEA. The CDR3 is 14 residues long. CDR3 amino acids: CSVASRGSTDTQYF. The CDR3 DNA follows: TGCAGCGTTGCCTCTAGGGGGTCCACAGATACGCAGTATTTT.

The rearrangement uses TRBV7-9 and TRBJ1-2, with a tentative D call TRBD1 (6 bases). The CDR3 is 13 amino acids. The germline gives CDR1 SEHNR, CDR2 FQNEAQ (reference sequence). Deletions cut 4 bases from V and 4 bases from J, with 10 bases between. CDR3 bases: TGTGCCAGCAGCTCGGACAGCGTCTATGGCTACACCTTC. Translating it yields CASSSDSVYGYTF.

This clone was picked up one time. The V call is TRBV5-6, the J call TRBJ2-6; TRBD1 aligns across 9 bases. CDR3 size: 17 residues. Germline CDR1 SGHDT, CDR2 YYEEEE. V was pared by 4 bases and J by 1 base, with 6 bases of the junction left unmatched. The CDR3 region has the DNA TGTGCCAGCAGCGCCGGGACAGGGACTTCTGGGGCCAACGTCCTGACTTTC. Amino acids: CASSAGTGTSGANVLTF.

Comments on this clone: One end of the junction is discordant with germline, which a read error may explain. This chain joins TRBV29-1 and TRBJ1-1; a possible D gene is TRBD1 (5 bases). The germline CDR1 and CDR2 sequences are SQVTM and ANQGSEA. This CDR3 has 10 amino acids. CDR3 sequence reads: CSVDRDSPHF. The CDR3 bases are TGCAGCGTTGACCGGGACTCCCCTCACTTT.

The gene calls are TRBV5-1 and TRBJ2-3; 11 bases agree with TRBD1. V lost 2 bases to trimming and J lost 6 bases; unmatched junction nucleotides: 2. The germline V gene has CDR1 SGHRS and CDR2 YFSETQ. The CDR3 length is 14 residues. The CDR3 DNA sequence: TGCGCCAGCAGCTTAGGGACAGGGGGGGATACGCAGTATTTT. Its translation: CASSLGTGGDTQYF.

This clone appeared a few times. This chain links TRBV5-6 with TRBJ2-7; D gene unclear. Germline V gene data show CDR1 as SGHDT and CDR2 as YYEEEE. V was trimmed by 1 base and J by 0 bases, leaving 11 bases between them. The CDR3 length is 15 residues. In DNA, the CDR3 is TGTGCCAGCAGCTTGTGGTTTCCAGTCTCCTACGAGCAGTACTTC. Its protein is CASSLWFPVSYEQYF.

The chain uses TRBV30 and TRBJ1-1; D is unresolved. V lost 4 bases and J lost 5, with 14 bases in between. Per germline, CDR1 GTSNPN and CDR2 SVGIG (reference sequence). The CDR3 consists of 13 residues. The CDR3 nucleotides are TGTGCCTGGACTCCATTGCGGGTAACTGAAGCTTTCTTT. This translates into CAWTPLRVTEAFF.

CDR3 DNA: TGTGCCAGCAGTGAAGAGGGGGACTCCTACGAGCAGTACTTC. It translates to CASSEEGDSYEQYF. The chain recombines TRBV6-1 with TRBJ2-7; a possible D gene is TRBD1 (6 bases). The CDR3 is 14 amino acids. V was clipped by 1 base and J by 0 bases, with 7 bases between them. From germline, CDR1 is MNHNS and CDR2 SASEGT.

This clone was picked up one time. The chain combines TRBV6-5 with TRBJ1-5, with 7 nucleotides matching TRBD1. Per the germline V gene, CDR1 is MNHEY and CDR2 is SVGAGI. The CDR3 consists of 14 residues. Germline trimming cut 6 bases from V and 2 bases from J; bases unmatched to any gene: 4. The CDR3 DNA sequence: TGTGCCAGCAGAAACAGGGGAGGCAATCAGCCCCAGCATTTT. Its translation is CASRNRGGNQPQHF.

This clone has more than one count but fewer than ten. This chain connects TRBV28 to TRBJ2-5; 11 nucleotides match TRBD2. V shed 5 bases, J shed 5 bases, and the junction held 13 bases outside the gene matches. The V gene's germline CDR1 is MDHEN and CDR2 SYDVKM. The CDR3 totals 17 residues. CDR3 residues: CASSDTLAGGPIETQYF. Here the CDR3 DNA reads TGTGCCAGCAGTGATACGTTAGCGGGAGGGCCTATTGAGACCCAGTACTTC.

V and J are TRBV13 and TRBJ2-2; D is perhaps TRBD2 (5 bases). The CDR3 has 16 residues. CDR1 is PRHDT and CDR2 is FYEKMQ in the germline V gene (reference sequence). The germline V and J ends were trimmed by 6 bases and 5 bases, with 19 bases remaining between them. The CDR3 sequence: CASSFDGDFATGELFF. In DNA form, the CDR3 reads TGTGCCAGCAGTTTCGACGGGGATTTTGCTACCGGGGAGCTGTTTTTT.

The CDR3 DNA reads TGTGCCAGCAGCTTCGGACTAGCGGGGGCCCTCGCAGATACGCAGTATTTT. It specifies CASSFGLAGALADTQYF. The chain has TRBV5-6 and TRBJ2-3, with 13 positions matching TRBD2. In germline, CDR1 is SGHDT, CDR2 YYEEEE. This CDR3 spans 17 amino acids. Trimming at V came to 2 bases and at J to 4 bases, leaving 7 bases not matched to a gene.

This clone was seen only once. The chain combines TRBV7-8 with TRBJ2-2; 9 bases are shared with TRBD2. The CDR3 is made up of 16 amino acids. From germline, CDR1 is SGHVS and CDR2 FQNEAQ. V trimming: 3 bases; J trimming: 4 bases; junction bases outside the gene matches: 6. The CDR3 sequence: CASSFSGGASTGELFF. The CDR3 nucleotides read TGTGCCAGCAGCTTTAGCGGGGGCGCGAGCACCGGGGAGCTGTTTTTT.

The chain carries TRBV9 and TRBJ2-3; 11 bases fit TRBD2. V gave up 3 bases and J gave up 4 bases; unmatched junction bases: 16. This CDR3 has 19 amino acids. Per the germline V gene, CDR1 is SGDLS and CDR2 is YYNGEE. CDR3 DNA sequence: TGTGCCAGCAGCGACGGAAAGGGAGGGCTAGCGGGGGGTCCAGATACGCAGTATTTT. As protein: CASSDGKGGLAGGPDTQYF.

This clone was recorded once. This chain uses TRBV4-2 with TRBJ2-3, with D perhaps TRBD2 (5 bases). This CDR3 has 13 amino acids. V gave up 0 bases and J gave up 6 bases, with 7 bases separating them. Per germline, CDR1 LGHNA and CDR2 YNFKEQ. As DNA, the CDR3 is TGTGCCAGCAGCCAAGATCGAGGGGATACGCAGTATTTT. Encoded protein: CASSQDRGDTQYF.